The T cell receptor beta chain under discussion was sequenced for a study of cytomegalovirus exposure and HLA in healthy donors. Study overall: Per a later analysis, the approximately 690 first-cohort and some 110 validation repertoires shared one platform. Overall study results and limits: Three CMV-associated chains proved CMV antigen-specific in vitro. Listed as cytomegalovirus-associated were 150 to 200 TCR beta chains. Most sequenced TCRs were rare (though some public TCRs occurred in many donors).

A note on this clone: No antigen is known for it. Additional DNA sequences in this sample encode the identical CDR3.

This table comes from immunoSEQ multiplex PCR, and its TCRdb copy is limited to in-frame clones, with some not included. The sample gives 300,000 to 350,000 clones, 70% to 90% of which show up once; approximately 0.95% is in the top ten. The CDR3 is 14 residues long. Germline V CDR1 and CDR2: SGHRS, YFSETQ. V was trimmed by 0 bases and J by 1 base, leaving 7 bases between them. The sample comprised PBMCs. V and J are TRBV5-1 and TRBJ1-1, with D uncertain. The TCR was taken from a man aged 25-45 years in good health and CMV-seronegative. The CDR3 here is CASSLGGGNTEAFF. Here the CDR3 DNA reads TGCGCCAGCAGCTTGGGTGGAGGGAACACTGAAGCTTTCTTT.